The rows below give T cell receptor beta chains drawn from one sample of a study of blood T cell repertoires in COVID-19. Repertoires were generated with immunoSEQ multiplex PCR, while TCRdb's copy carries only in-frame clones and drops some. The data contain around 89,000 clones, 70% to 90% of them singletons. Input material: peripheral blood. The source of these receptors is a man in his 60s with acute or convalescent COVID-19. Each CDR3 is given with its conserved first and last residue.

>TRBJ1-3|TRBV9
CASSLEISGNTIYF
>TRBJ2-7|TRBV9
CASSVGTSGRGEQYF
>TRBJ2-2|TRBV18
CASSPRTGVQTGELFF
>TRBJ2-7|TRBV9
CASSEEAGGPIYEQYF
>TRBJ2-3|TRBV7-3
CASSSGLAGDTQYF
>TRBJ2-5|TRBV4-1
CASSSSGGAGETQYF
>TRBJ2-5|TRBV6-5
CASSYSTGNQETQYF
>TRBJ2-7|TRBV7-8
CASSTGQGYEQYF
>TRBJ1-4|TRBV19
CASSAPGFAEEKLFF
>TRBJ2-7|TRBV6-6
CASSYSAGSYEQYF
>TRBJ2-2|TRBV5-1
CASSLRSSGAGELFF
>TRBJ1-2|TRBV7-8
CASRADNRAHYGYTF
>TRBJ2-5|TRBV24-1
CATSDFPLAETQYF
>TRBJ1-4|TRBV19
CASNSLGARNEKLFF
>TRBJ1-1|TRBV6-5
CASSTGLHTEAFF
>TRBJ2-7|TRBV5-1
CASSLDSPSYEQYF
>TRBJ2-5|TRBV6-5
CASSYSRLAVQETQYF
>TRBJ2-2|TRBV11-1
CASSGVHTGELFF
>TRBJ2-7|TRBV10-3
CAIQGPDGSQYF
>TRBJ2-7|TRBV2
CASSRQGANSYEQYF
>TRBJ1-3|TRBV3-1/TRBV3-2
CASSLDSSGNTIYF
>TRBJ2-7|TRBV7-9
CASSPGTGYYEQYF
>TRBJ1-1|TRBV27
CASSLSSRTEAFF
>TRBJ1-3|TRBV9
CASSDRGSAGNTIYF
>TRBJ1-5|TRBV28
CASSFGLGNQPQHF
>TRBJ2-6|TRBV5-5
CASSQSSRSGANVLTF
>TRBJ2-7|TRBV5-1
CATSFLGQGFGDEQYF
>TRBJ1-6|TRBV10-3
CAISTGQYNSPLHF
>TRBJ1-5|TRBV30
CAWSYPTGESQPQHF
>TRBJ2-3|TRBV7-2
CASSHRSATQYF
>TRBJ1-1|TRBV19
CASIWGTGGNTEAFF
>TRBJ2-5|TRBV9
CASSATAGAGETQYF
>TRBJ2-2|TRBV19
CASSPKTSGRHGELFF
>TRBJ2-7|TRBV3-1/TRBV3-2
CASSSQQGVPYEQYF
>TRBJ2-1|TRBV30
CAWSVVSNEQFF
>TRBJ2-5|TRBV21-1
CASSAMRVLTQETQYF
>TRBJ1-6|TRBV5-6
CASSLSDLNSPLHF
>TRBJ2-7|TRBV25-1
CASSGSGRPYEQYF
>TRBJ1-4|TRBV11-2
CASSPMTGQIEKLFF
>TRBJ1-1|TRBV10-3
CAISGPGQGWNTEAFF
>TRBJ2-1|TRBV27
CASSLGASGVNEQFF
>TRBJ1-1|TRBV5-1
CASSLQGAEFEAFF
>TRBJ1-2|TRBV27
CASSLIRNGKNYGYTF
>TRBJ1-1|TRBV5-4
CASSLGQGRTEAFF
>TRBJ2-7|TRBV19
CASSILAGAPEQYF
>TRBJ1-3|TRBV6-2/TRBV6-3
CASSYDRRSGNTIYF
>TRBJ2-2|TRBV5-1
CASSLDFGELFF
>TRBJ1-2|TRBV2
CASSETLSTGYTF
>TRBJ1-2|TRBV19
CASSWLTGNAGYTF
>TRBJ2-1|TRBV11-2
CASSLATGYNEQFF
>TRBJ2-7|TRBV27
CASSSSDRPEQYF
>TRBJ2-7|TRBV5-8
CASSLASGGGYEQYF
>TRBJ2-5|TRBV7-8
CASSLAAGGPVGTQYF
>TRBJ1-5|TRBV6-1
CASSEEVELNQPQHF
>TRBJ2-2|TRBV7-8
CASSPGLAGGPGELFF
>TRBJ1-1|TRBV9
CASSPDWANTEAFF
>TRBJ1-1|TRBV4-2
CASSHPGGDTEAFF